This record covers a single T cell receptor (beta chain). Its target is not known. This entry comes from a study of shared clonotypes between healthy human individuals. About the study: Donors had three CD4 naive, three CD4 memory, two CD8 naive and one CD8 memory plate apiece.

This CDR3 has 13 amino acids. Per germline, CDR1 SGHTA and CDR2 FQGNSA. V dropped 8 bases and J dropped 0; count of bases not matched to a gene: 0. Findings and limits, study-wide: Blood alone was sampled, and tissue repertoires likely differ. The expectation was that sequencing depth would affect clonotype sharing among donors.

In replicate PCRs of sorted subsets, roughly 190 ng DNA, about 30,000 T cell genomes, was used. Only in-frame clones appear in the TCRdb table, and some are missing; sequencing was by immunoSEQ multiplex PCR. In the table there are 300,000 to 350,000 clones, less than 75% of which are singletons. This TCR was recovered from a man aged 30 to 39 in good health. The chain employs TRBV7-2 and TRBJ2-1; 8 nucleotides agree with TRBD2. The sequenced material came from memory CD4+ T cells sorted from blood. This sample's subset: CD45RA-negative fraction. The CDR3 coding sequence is TGTGCCAGCGGACTAGCCTCCTACAATGAGCAGTTCTTC. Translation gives CASGLASYNEQFF.